These T cell receptor beta chains were read from a single sample in a study of CD8 T cells in ankylosing spondylitis. Each CDR3 protein is one row after TCRdb ran MiXCR on the 5' RACE reads. The profile covers just under 550,000 distinct CDR3 sequences, with about an eighth appearing a single time and 6.8% taken by the ten largest. The sample comprised blood, either unsorted or a sorted T cell fraction (not recorded which). These receptor sequences come from a male donor with ankylosing spondylitis. Both conserved end residues are part of each CDR3. The D gene is left open where the match is weak. Clone sizes are given selectively: once, few, many, or a class where the clone is expanded.

TRBV20-1	NA	TRBJ2-7	TRBD1	CSASLDRGIYEQYF	TGCAGTGCTAGTCTCGACAGGGGAATCTACGAGCAGTACTTC
TRBV6-4	NA	TRBJ2-1	NA	CASSDNSKGSYNEQFF	TGTGCCAGCAGTGACAATTCAAAGGGCTCCTACAATGAGCAGTTCTTC
TRBV2	few	TRBJ2-4	TRBD2	CASMKGTSGSVNIQYF	TGTGCCAGCATGAAAGGGACTAGCGGGAGTGTAAACATTCAGTACTTC
TRBV30	few	TRBJ2-5	NA	CAWSPTGETQYF	TGTGCCTGGAGTCCGACCGGAGAGACCCAGTACTTC
TRBV5-5	few	TRBJ1-1	NA	CASRWGNTEAFF	TGTGCCAGCAGGTGGGGCAACACTGAAGCTTTCTTT
TRBV7-9	NA	TRBJ2-3	NA	CASSPLSGGASTDTQYF	TGTGCCAGCAGCCCCCTCTCCGGGGGAGCTAGCACAGATACGCAGTATTTT
TRBV4-1	few	TRBJ2-1	NA	CASSQESGYEQFF	TGCGCCAGCAGCCAAGAGTCAGGGTATGAGCAGTTCTTC
TRBV6-6	many	TRBJ1-1	NA	CASSQGVNTEAFF	TGTGCCAGCAGCCAAGGGGTGAACACTGAAGCTTTCTTT
TRBV12-5	NA	TRBJ2-5	NA	CASGFGGEETQYF	TGTGCTAGTGGTTTTGGCGGAGAAGAGACCCAGTACTTC
TRBV20-1	few	TRBJ1-5	NA	CSASTIGRNQPQHF	TGCAGTGCTAGCACCATAGGACGAAATCAGCCCCAGCATTTT
TRBV12-3/TRBV12-4	NA	TRBJ2-1	NA	CASIPPEGAYNEQFF	TGTGCCAGCATCCCGCCGGAGGGGGCCTACAATGAGCAGTTCTTC
TRBV27	NA	TRBJ1-2	TRBD1	CASRAGTGHYGYTF	TGTGCCAGCAGAGCCGGGACAGGTCACTATGGCTACACCTTC
TRBV10-3	many	TRBJ2-7	TRBD2	CAISESPGGEQYF	TGTGCCATCAGTGAGTCCCCGGGGGGCGAGCAGTACTTC
TRBV7-2	NA	TRBJ2-7	NA	CASSLDPGHHTYEQYF	TGTGCCAGCAGCTTGGATCCGGGACACCACACCTACGAGCAGTACTTC
TRBV5-1	NA	TRBJ2-1	NA	CASSFGDFSNEQFF	TGCGCCAGCAGCTTTGGGGACTTCTCCAATGAGCAGTTCTTC
TRBV6-1	NA	TRBJ1-5	TRBD1	CASSAGTVRNQPQHF	TGTGCCAGCAGTGCGGGGACAGTACGCAATCAGCCCCAGCATTTT
TRBV5-1	NA	TRBJ1-3	TRBD1	CASSSTGDLIGNTIYF	TGCGCCAGCAGCTCGACAGGGGACCTTATTGGAAACACCATATATTTT
TRBV24-1	NA	TRBJ1-2	NA	CATSRGTAYGYTF	TGTGCCACCAGCAGAGGGACGGCTTATGGCTACACCTTC
TRBV24-1	NA	TRBJ2-6	NA	CATSDPPGISGANVLTF	TGTGCCACCAGTGACCCGCCGGGGATCTCTGGGGCCAACGTCCTGACTTTC
TRBV11-2	NA	TRBJ2-5	TRBD2	CASSPRVAGGWGSETQYF	TGTGCCAGCAGCCCCCGGGTAGCGGGAGGATGGGGATCAGAGACCCAGTACTTC
TRBV12-3/TRBV12-4	NA	TRBJ1-2	NA	CASSLREVSGYTF	TGTGCCAGCAGTTTAAGGGAAGTTAGTGGCTACACCTTC
TRBV7-9	few	TRBJ2-2	NA	CASSLVGANTGELFF	TGTGCCAGCAGCTTAGTTGGGGCCAACACCGGGGAGCTGTTTTTT
TRBV12-3/TRBV12-4	NA	TRBJ1-2	NA	CASSLNGAFYGYTF	TGTGCCAGCAGTTTGAACGGAGCTTTCTATGGCTACACCTTC
TRBV5-1	many	TRBJ2-1	TRBD2	CASSSSGGYNEQFF	TGCGCCAGCAGCTCGAGCGGGGGCTACAATGAGCAGTTCTTC
TRBV7-2	few	TRBJ1-6	NA	CASSLAGQKNSPLHF	TGTGCCAGCAGCTTAGCGGGACAAAAGAATTCACCCCTCCACTTT
TRBV20-1	NA	TRBJ2-1	NA	CSAPSSSYNEQFF	TGCAGTGCTCCCTCTAGCTCCTACAATGAGCAGTTCTTC